Listed below are T cell receptor beta chains from one sample, sequenced in a study of blood T cell repertoires in COVID-19. TCRdb keeps only in-frame clones here, not all; method: immunoSEQ multiplex PCR. The table lists roughly 180,000 clones, about 84% of them singletons, with approximately 5.1% in the top ten. Sequencing used PBMCs or T cells enriched from blood (not recorded which). All receptors derive from a woman aged 40 to 50 with acute COVID-19. Both conserved end residues are part of each CDR3. Fields, in order: D gene, clone size, V gene, CDR3 length, J gene, CDR3 protein, CDR3 DNA. The D gene is left open where the match is weak. Where a row states a size, it is once, few, many or the class of an expanded clone; other rows omit it.

>TRBD1|.|TRBV5-6|14|TRBJ1-1
CASSSYDRVYEAFF
TGTGCCAGCAGCTCCTACGACAGGGTTTATGAAGCTTTCTTT
>TRBD1|.|TRBV28|14|TRBJ1-1
CASSPNGQGARAFF
TGTGCCAGCAGTCCCAATGGGCAGGGGGCTCGAGCTTTCTTT
>.|.|TRBV10-3|14|TRBJ1-5
CAIRREGDNQPQHF
TGTGCCATCCGGAGGGAGGGGGACAATCAGCCCCAGCATTTT
>.|.|TRBV5-6|13|TRBJ1-2
CASSPPGVYGYTF
TGTGCCAGCAGCCCACCAGGGGTCTATGGCTACACCTTC
>.|.|TRBV28|15|TRBJ1-5
CASSLFGSSNQPQHF
TGTGCCAGCAGTTTATTCGGGAGTAGCAATCAGCCCCAGCATTTT
>TRBD2|.|TRBV19|16|TRBJ2-7
CASRDRTSGRGYEQYF
TGTGCCAGTAGGGACCGGACTAGCGGGAGAGGTTACGAGCAGTACTTC
>.|.|TRBV5-6|14|TRBJ2-7
CASSLGGDFYEQYF
TGTGCCAGCAGCTTGGGTGGAGACTTCTACGAGCAGTACTTC
>TRBD1|.|TRBV2|13|TRBJ2-1
CASRWQGAVEQFF
TGTGCCAGCAGGTGGCAGGGGGCGGTTGAGCAGTTCTTC
>TRBD2|.|TRBV11-2|16|TRBJ2-1
CASSLEPGLAGVEQFF
TGTGCCAGCAGCTTAGAGCCGGGACTAGCGGGAGTAGAGCAGTTCTTC
>TRBD1|once|TRBV19|14|TRBJ1-2
CASSNDRASYGYTF
TGTGCCAGTAGTAACGACAGGGCTTCCTATGGCTACACCTTC
>.|.|TRBV30|12|TRBJ1-2
CAWSGGVYGYTF
TGTGCCTGGAGTGGGGGAGTCTATGGCTACACCTTC
>.|.|TRBV24-1|14|TRBJ2-2
CATRAGDYTGELFF
TGTGCCACCAGGGCCGGAGATTACACCGGGGAGCTGTTTTTT
>TRBD1|.|TRBV6-5|15|TRBJ1-3
CASRTDRAGGNTIYF
TGTGCCAGCAGAACCGACAGGGCAGGAGGAAACACCATATATTTT
>.|.|TRBV19|17|TRBJ2-3
CASSILFRERSTDTQYF
TGTGCCAGTAGTATTTTATTCCGGGAGCGAAGCACAGATACGCAGTATTTT
>TRBD2|.|TRBV3-1/TRBV3-2|17|TRBJ2-1
CASSQDKGLAGNNEQFF
TGTGCCAGCAGCCAAGATAAAGGACTAGCGGGGAACAATGAGCAGTTCTTC
>TRBD2|.|TRBV2|15|TRBJ2-1
CASVYSRGSYNEQFF
TGTGCCAGCGTCTACTCGCGGGGGTCCTACAATGAGCAGTTCTTC
>TRBD2|.|TRBV5-1|16|TRBJ2-1
CASSLGGGSPYNEQFF
TGCGCCAGCAGCTTGGGTGGCGGGAGCCCATACAATGAGCAGTTCTTC
>TRBD2|few|TRBV3-1/TRBV3-2|16|TRBJ2-5
CASNGLAGGKKETQYF
TGTGCCAGCAACGGACTAGCGGGTGGAAAGAAGGAGACCCAGTACTTC
>TRBD2|.|TRBV7-9|15|TRBJ2-1
CASSLGEAGGSEQFF
TGTGCCAGCAGCTTAGGAGAAGCGGGAGGGTCTGAGCAGTTCTTC
>TRBD1|.|TRBV2|17|TRBJ2-1
CASSEYVRPGQDNEQFF
TGTGCCAGCAGTGAATACGTCCGCCCCGGACAGGACAATGAGCAGTTCTTC
>TRBD2|.|TRBV18|15|TRBJ2-5
CASSLAGGRTETQYF
TGTGCCAGCTCACTAGCGGGAGGACGGACGGAGACCCAGTACTTC
>.|.|TRBV5-6|14|TRBJ1-2
CASSLYPGNYGYTF
TGTGCCAGCAGCTTGTACCCAGGGAACTATGGCTACACCTTC
>TRBD1|.|TRBV5-6|15|TRBJ1-1
CASSLGYRGANEAFF
TGTGCCAGCAGCTTGGGGTACAGGGGTGCAAATGAAGCTTTCTTT
>TRBD2|.|TRBV3-1/TRBV3-2|13|TRBJ2-1
CASRGTRNYEQFF
TGTGCCAGCAGGGGGACTAGGAACTATGAGCAGTTCTTC
>.|.|TRBV30|13|TRBJ1-1
CAWNKGGNTEAFF
TGTGCCTGGAACAAAGGGGGGAACACTGAAGCTTTCTTT
>TRBD1|few|TRBV7-8|15|TRBJ1-2
CASSLAQGAVAGYTF
TGTGCCAGCAGCTTAGCGCAGGGGGCGGTAGCTGGCTACACCTTC
>.|few|TRBV20-1|11|TRBJ2-5
CSAAVTETQYF
TGCAGTGCTGCGGTAACGGAGACCCAGTACTTC
>TRBD1|.|TRBV5-6|15|TRBJ2-5
CASSPAGGSQETQYF
TGTGCCAGCAGCCCGGCAGGGGGTTCTCAAGAGACCCAGTACTTC
>TRBD2|.|TRBV24-1|18|TRBJ2-1
CATSDPSAGLEVYNEQFF
TGTGCCACCAGTGATCCTTCGGCGGGACTAGAAGTTTACAATGAGCAGTTCTTC
>TRBD2|.|TRBV4-2|15|TRBJ2-5
CASSQEREGHETQYF
TGTGCCAGCAGCCAAGAACGGGAGGGCCATGAGACCCAGTACTTC
>.|.|TRBV11-2|14|TRBJ2-3
CASSPTSGTDTQYF
TGTGCCAGCAGCCCCACTTCCGGCACAGATACGCAGTATTTT
>TRBD1|.|TRBV7-6|16|TRBJ2-2
CASSLPGQLNTGELFF
TGTGCCAGCAGCTTACCGGGACAGTTGAACACCGGGGAGCTGTTTTTT
>.|few|TRBV9|17|TRBJ1-1
CASSRTGKGTLSTEAFF
TGTGCCAGCAGCAGAACAGGGAAAGGGACCTTGAGCACTGAAGCTTTCTTT
>TRBD2|.|TRBV5-1|18|TRBJ2-3
CASSLAAGLGLGTDTQYF
TGCGCCAGCAGCTTGGCAGCGGGACTAGGCCTTGGCACAGATACGCAGTATTTT
>TRBD2|.|TRBV5-5|18|TRBJ2-3
CASSLWGLAGGGTDTQYF
TGTGCCAGCAGCTTGTGGGGACTAGCGGGAGGTGGGACAGATACGCAGTATTTT
>TRBD1|.|TRBV11-2|14|TRBJ1-2
CASSFAPKTGGYTF
TGTGCCAGCAGCTTCGCACCCAAGACAGGGGGCTACACCTTC
>TRBD1|.|TRBV7-4|15|TRBJ2-7
CASTPGTGCSGEQYF
TGTGCCAGCACCCCCGGGACAGGGTGTAGTGGCGAGCAGTACTTC
>TRBD1|.|TRBV27|15|TRBJ2-2
CASSSGTGTTGELFF
TGTGCCAGCAGCTCCGGGACAGGGACCACCGGGGAGCTGTTTTTT
>TRBD2|.|TRBV7-3|13|TRBJ2-1
CASSLGLGGEQFF
TGTGCCAGCAGCTTGGGACTAGGGGGGGAGCAGTTCTTC
>.|.|TRBV5-1|13|TRBJ2-5
CASTYGAQETQYF
TGCGCCAGCACATATGGGGCCCAAGAGACCCAGTACTTC
>TRBD2|once|TRBV5-4|16|TRBJ2-7
CASSLGTSGRVVEQYF
TGTGCCAGCAGCTTGGGTACTAGCGGGAGAGTTGTCGAGCAGTACTTC
>.|.|TRBV2|14|TRBJ1-2
CASSPRGVGYGYTF
TGTGCCAGCAGCCCGCGCGGGGTGGGCTATGGCTACACCTTC